A single sample is the source of the 28 T cell receptor beta chains below, sequenced in a study of cytomegalovirus exposure and HLA in healthy donors. 13 Jbeta primers and 60 Vbeta primers were used for the PCR. The table came from immunoSEQ multiplex PCR; TCRdb's copy has only in-frame clones and leaves some out. The sample records 200,000 to 250,000 clones, roughly 90% being singletons. The material sequenced was PBMCs. These receptors were collected from a young woman in good health and CMV-seronegative.

The gene calls are TRBV9 and TRBJ1-1; D call uncertain. The CDR3 spans 15 residues. Per the germline V gene, CDR1 is SGDLS and CDR2 is YYNGEE. Trimming removed 0 bases at V and 8 bases at J, with 17 bases between. The CDR3 here is CASSVVAGIPPEAFF. DNA for the CDR3: TGTGCCAGCAGCGTAGTGGCGGGGATACCACCGGAAGCTTTCTTT. Using reference TRBV9 and TRBJ1-1 for the parts outside the CDR3, the full variable domain is DSGVTQTPKHLITATGQRVTLRCSPRSGDLSVYWYQQSLDQGLQFLIQYYNGEERAKGNILERFSAQQFPDLHSELNLSSLELGDSALYFCASSVVAGIPPEAFFGQGTRLTVV.

V is TRBV18 and J is TRBJ1-5; perhaps TRBD1 as D (6 bases). The V end was cut by 3 bases, the J end by 4 bases, with 16 bases between. The length of the CDR3 is 16 residues. Germline V CDR1 and CDR2: KGHSH, LQKENI. DNA of the CDR3: TGTGCCAGCTCACCCTATCGACAGGTACCTAATCAGCCCCAGCATTTT. It yields the protein CASSPYRQVPNQPQHF.

As regards this clone: The junction shows a germline mismatch at one end, possibly a read error. This chain uses TRBV7-9 with TRBJ1-2, with D tentatively TRBD1 (5 bases). In germline, CDR1 is SEHNR, CDR2 FQNEAQ (reference sequence). The CDR3 loop spans 11 amino acids. CDR3: CASDLGDVAAF. The DNA for the CDR3 is TGTGCCAGTGACCTAGGGGATGTTGCCGCCTTC.

The chain is built from TRBV27 and TRBJ2-2; no reliable D call. CDR1 is MNHEY and CDR2 is SMNVEV in the germline V gene (reference sequence). The CDR3 runs 14 residues. V was clipped by 2 bases and J by 8 bases, with 12 bases between them. The DNA of the CDR3 is TGTGCCAGCAGTTTAGAAGATCATCGGGGGGAGCTGTTTTTT. Residues: CASSLEDHRGELFF.

This chain connects TRBV27 to TRBJ2-5; D perhaps matches TRBD1 (5 bases). Near its end, the DNA agrees better with TRBJ2-7, so the J call may be wrong. CDR1 is MNHEY and CDR2 is SMNVEV in the germline V gene (reference sequence). The CDR3 has 15 amino acids. In nucleotides, the CDR3 is TGTGCCAGCAGTTTATCGCTTAGGGGCTCCTACGAGCAGTACTTC. Translating gives CASSLSLRGSYEQYF.

This clone was detected once. The V and J genes are TRBV5-4 and TRBJ2-7; D might be TRBD1 (5 bases). Germline values: CDR1 SGHNT, CDR2 YYREEE (reference sequence). CDR3 length: 15 amino acids. Trimming removed 4 bases from V and 4 bases from J, with 18 bases in between. DNA for the CDR3: TGTGCCAGCAGCAAACAGGACGGAACACTTTACGAGCAGTACTTC. As protein: CASSKQDGTLYEQYF.

V usage is TRBV5-6 and J usage is TRBJ1-2; D perhaps matches TRBD1 (5 bases). The germline V gene encodes CDR1 SGHDT and CDR2 YYEEEE. The CDR3 is 14 residues long. The V end lost 6 bases, the J end lost 0 bases, and 12 bases lay between the germline ends. The CDR3 DNA is TGTGCCAGCACCAGGGCAGGAGCTAACTATGGCTACACCTTC. This encodes CASTRAGANYGYTF.

The J gene is TRBJ1-2, the V gene TRBV18; 7 bases align to TRBD1. The length of the CDR3 is 14 residues. V trimming: 3 bases; J trimming: 5 bases; junction bases outside the gene matches: 6. Germline CDR1 and CDR2: KGHSH and LQKENI. The CDR3 region has the DNA TGTGCCAGCTCACCCGGGACAGAGGGGTATGGCTACACCTTC. Protein sequence: CASSPGTEGYGYTF.

About this clone itself: The junction and the germline gene differ at one end; a read error may be behind it. V and J are TRBV7-9 and TRBJ1-3; 9 positions agree with TRBD1. This CDR3 has 12 residues. Germline V gene lookup returns CDR1 SEHNR and CDR2 FQNEAQ (reference sequence). The CDR3 DNA sequence: TGTGCCAGCGGACCGACCCCCGGACAGGGGCACTTT. It specifies CASGPTPGQGHF.

The chain carries TRBV4-1 and TRBJ2-7; possible D gene TRBD1, 5 bases. The length of the CDR3 is 12 residues. Germline assignment: CDR1 MGHRA and CDR2 YSYEKL. Trimming removed 0 bases from V and 6 bases from J, with 6 bases in between. CDR3 sequence reads: CASSQDRGEQYF. CDR3 nucleotide sequence: TGCGCCAGCAGCCAAGATAGGGGCGAGCAGTACTTC.

The chain is built from TRBV18 and TRBJ1-2; tentatively, D is TRBD1 (5 bases). V dropped 3 bases and J dropped 2 bases, with 16 bases sitting between them. The V gene's germline CDR1 is KGHSH and CDR2 LQKENI. The length of the CDR3 is 16 residues. This chain's CDR3 is CASSPPGGGTNYGYTF. The DNA for the CDR3 is TGTGCCAGCTCACCTCCCGGGGGGGGAACCAACTATGGCTACACCTTC.

The count of this clone is one. The rearrangement joins TRBV5-4 to TRBJ2-1; no clear D. The V gene lost 1 base and the J gene lost 6 bases, with 11 bases spanning the gap. Germline loops: CDR1 SGHNT, CDR2 YYREEE (reference sequence). This CDR3 is built from 14 residues. This CDR3 is CASSLNSRRNEQFF. In DNA form, the CDR3 reads TGTGCCAGCAGCTTGAACTCGCGTCGCAATGAGCAGTTCTTC.

The genes are TRBV7-6 and TRBJ2-6; D is undetermined. CDR1 is SGHVS and CDR2 is FNYEAQ in the germline V gene. The V end lost 0 bases, the J end lost 2 bases, and 17 bases lay between the germline ends. The CDR3 spans 19 residues. Here the CDR3 DNA reads TGTGCCAGCAGCTTAGCACCCTATAGGAGCCGCACTGGGGCCAACGTCCTGACTTTC. Translated, it gives CASSLAPYRSRTGANVLTF.

J is TRBJ1-5 and V is TRBV4-1; TRBD1 matches at 7 bases. Germline V lookup: CDR1 MGHRA, CDR2 YSYEKL. V was clipped by 2 bases and J by 1 base; unmatched bases: 8. CDR3 length: 17 amino acids. CDR3 sequence: CASSQPTGNASNQPQHF. In DNA form, the CDR3 reads TGCGCCAGCAGCCAACCGACAGGGAATGCGAGCAATCAGCCCCAGCATTTT.

The chain uses TRBV6-5 and TRBJ1-4; 7 bases line up with TRBD1. The CDR3 runs 15 residues. Germline CDR1 and CDR2: MNHEY and SVGAGI. The V segment lost 4 bases and the J segment 0 bases; nucleotides outside the gene matches: 2. The CDR3 region has the DNA TGTGCCAGCAGTTCCGGGACAGCAACTAATGAAAAACTGTTTTTT. This gives the protein CASSSGTATNEKLFF.

The rearrangement links TRBV4-1 to TRBJ2-3; tentatively, D is TRBD2 (5 bases). The V gene's germline CDR1 is MGHRA and CDR2 YSYEKL. The CDR3 runs 13 residues. Trimming removed 2 bases from V and 6 bases from J, with 9 bases in between. The CDR3 here is CASSQRLFDTQYF. CDR3 nucleotide sequence: TGCGCCAGCAGCCAACGACTATTCGATACGCAGTATTTT.

This chain joins TRBV11-2 and TRBJ2-7; perhaps TRBD1 as D (5 bases). The V gene's germline CDR1 is SGHAT and CDR2 FQNNGV. V was trimmed by 1 base and J by 5 bases, leaving 9 bases between them. This CDR3 is built from 13 residues. This chain's CDR3 is CASSLVRAHEQYF. The CDR3 bases are TGTGCCAGCAGCTTAGTCAGGGCCCACGAGCAGTACTTC.

The chain couples TRBV5-4 to TRBJ1-2; D remains unclear. The CDR3 is 15 residues long. The germline CDR1 and CDR2 sequences are SGHNT and YYREEE (reference sequence). V was shortened by 2 bases and J by 4 bases, with 15 bases between the two germline ends. The CDR3 DNA follows: TGTGCCAGCAGCTTTTATGCGGGGTTGATCTATGGCTACACCTTC. Translated, it gives CASSFYAGLIYGYTF.

V is TRBV5-6 and J is TRBJ2-1; D unresolved. Germline CDR1 SGHDT, CDR2 YYEEEE. The V and J ends lost 1 base and 3 bases respectively, with 8 bases between them. There are 14 residues in the CDR3. The CDR3 DNA follows: TGTGCCAGCAGCTTGTATCACTTCTACAATGAGCAGTTCTTC. Translated, it gives CASSLYHFYNEQFF.

This clone came up a few times. The chain uses TRBV21-1 and TRBJ2-3; the tabulated D call, TRBD2, remains unverified against the DNA. TRBV21-1 is classified as a pseudogene. The CDR3 is made up of 13 amino acids. CDR3 bases: TGTGCCAGCAGCACCCGTTGTGGCCGGGCGCAGTATTTT. Translation gives CASSTRCGRAQYF.

The rearrangement joins TRBV7-9 to TRBJ2-3, with TRBD2 as a possible D gene (6 bases). Per the germline V gene, CDR1 is SEHNR and CDR2 is FQNEAQ (reference sequence). V was trimmed by 6 bases and J by 0 bases, leaving 13 bases between them. The CDR3 contains 15 residues. CDR3 sequence reads: CASRGGTPSTDTQYF. In nucleotides, the CDR3 is TGTGCCAGCAGGGGCGGGACGCCGAGCACAGATACGCAGTATTTT.

This chain links TRBV7-9 with TRBJ2-7; 9 nucleotides align to TRBD2. The CDR3 runs to 15 residues. The junction had 10 bases not matched to a gene; V was cut back by 5 bases and J by 5 bases. Germline V gene data show CDR1 as SEHNR and CDR2 as FQNEAQ (reference sequence). DNA for the CDR3: TGTGCCAGCAGCCCTGGGACTAGCCGAGGGAACGAGCAGTACTTC. Protein product: CASSPGTSRGNEQYF.

The rearrangement uses TRBV7-9 and TRBJ1-4, with D maybe TRBD1 (5 bases). The CDR3 has 14 residues. The germline V gene encodes CDR1 SEHNR and CDR2 FQNEAQ (reference sequence). The ends were cut back, 4 bases at V and 2 bases at J, with 8 bases in the middle. The CDR3 reads CASSSRQTNEKLFF. DNA of the CDR3: TGTGCCAGCAGCTCCAGACAGACTAATGAAAAACTGTTTTTT.

In nucleotides, the CDR3 is TGTGCCAGCAAAAGGATGGGAGCGGGAGGCACAGATACGCAGTATTTT. This sequence encodes CASKRMGAGGTDTQYF. The chain employs TRBV2 and TRBJ2-3, with 8 nucleotides matching TRBD2. V lost 7 bases to trimming and J lost 1 base; unmatched junction nucleotides: 10. Germline V gene data show CDR1 as SNHLY and CDR2 as FYNNEI. The CDR3 runs to 16 residues. Together with reference TRBV2 and TRBJ2-3, the CDR3 gives the full variable domain: EPEVTQTPSHQVTQMGQEVILRCVPISNHLYFYWYRQILGQKVEFLVSFYNNEISEKSEIFDDQFSVERPDGSNFTLKIRSTKLEDSAMYFCASKRMGAGGTDTQYFGPGTRLTVL.

The V call is TRBV11-3, the J call TRBJ1-1, with D unclear. V shed 5 bases and J shed 7 bases, with 11 bases lying between them. CDR1 is SGHNT and CDR2 is YENEEA in the germline V gene. The CDR3 contains 12 residues. The CDR3 here is CASSRAGGEAFF. In DNA, the CDR3 is TGTGCCAGCAGCCGTGCTGGCGGTGAAGCTTTCTTT. The variable domain in full, completed from reference TRBV11-3 and TRBJ1-1, reads EAGVVQSPRYKIIEKKQPVAFWCNPISGHNTLYWYLQNLGQGPELLIRYENEEAVDDSQLPKDRFSAERLKGVDSTLKIQPAELGDSAVYLCASSRAGGEAFFGQGTRLTVV.

This clone has a single count. The V gene is TRBV13, the J gene TRBJ1-2, with D maybe TRBD1 (5 bases). Germline lookup yields CDR1 PRHDT and CDR2 FYEKMQ (reference sequence). The CDR3 has 12 amino acids. With 5 bases removed from V and 4 bases from J, the gap between germline ends came to 8 bases. The CDR3 DNA is TGTGCCAGCAGCCGGGGGGGCTATGGCTACACCTTC. It yields the protein CASSRGGYGYTF.

The chain employs TRBV19 and TRBJ2-7, with 9 bases that match TRBD1. The ends lost 6 bases at V and 4 bases at J; junction bases unmatched: 22. The CDR3 is 19 amino acids. CDR1 is LNHDA and CDR2 is SQIVND in the germline V gene (reference sequence). The CDR3 DNA reads as TGTGCCAGTAGAAGGAGAGGGACAGGGAAAGCTGTTCTGGCTTACGAGCAGTACTTC. It encodes CASRRRGTGKAVLAYEQYF. Full variable domain (outside the CDR3, taken from reference TRBV19 and TRBJ2-7): DGGITQSPKYLFRKEGQNVTLSCEQNLNHDAMYWYRQDPGQGLRLIYYSQIVNDFQKGDIAEGYSVSREKKESFPLTVTSAQKNPTAFYLCASRRRGTGKAVLAYEQYFGPGTRLTVT.

This rearrangement joins TRBV2 to TRBJ1-5, with a tentative D call TRBD1 (6 bases). Germline CDR1 reads SNHLY; CDR2 reads FYNNEI. CDR3 length: 13 amino acids. V lost 3 bases and J 7 bases, leaving 10 bases between the germline ends. CDR3 DNA sequence: TGTGCCAGCAGTGATGGGGGCGGACAGCCCCAGCATTTT. Amino acids: CASSDGGGQPQHF.